This paragraph reports one T cell receptor (beta chain). These data originate in a study of cytomegalovirus exposure and HLA in healthy donors. There are 15 residues in the CDR3. V lost 3 bases to trimming and J lost 2 bases; unmatched junction nucleotides: 6. Germline CDR1 and CDR2: MDHEN and SYDVKM. PCR amplification relied on 60 Vbeta primers (plus 13 Jbeta primers). Clones were read by immunoSEQ multiplex PCR, and TCRdb kept only the in-frame ones, dropping some. Here the sample spans around 170,000 clones, 80% being singletons. The rearrangement joins TRBV28 to TRBJ1-2; 7 bases are shared with TRBD1. Sequencing input: PBMCs. This sequence originates from a woman in her fifties or sixties in good health and CMV-seropositive. CDR3 loop: CASSFPSQGNYGYTF. CDR3 in DNA: TGTGCCAGCAGTTTCCCCTCACAGGGGAACTATGGCTACACCTTC.